The 26 T cell receptor beta chains reported below all come from one sample, sequenced in a study of PD-L1 blockade in urothelial cancer. The data were produced by immunoSEQ multiplex PCR, yet TCRdb's version contains in-frame clones alone and is incomplete. The sample lists about 73,000 clones; approximately 91% were seen once. The source material was PBMCs, sampled around atezolizumab (anti-PD-L1) treatment. The receptors were gathered from a man aged 60 to 75 with urothelial cancer.

The chain has TRBV2 and TRBJ1-1; maybe TRBD1 (6 bases). The CDR3 length is 14 residues. V gave up 6 bases and J gave up 0 bases, with 11 bases separating them. Germline-derived CDR1 and CDR2 are SNHLY and FYNNEI. The CDR3 spells CASSRTEMNTEAFF. The CDR3, as DNA: TGTGCCAGCAGCAGGACAGAGATGAACACTGAAGCTTTCTTT.

The chain uses TRBV28 and TRBJ2-2; the match to TRBD2 covers 11 bases. Germline assignment: CDR1 MDHEN and CDR2 SYDVKM. V trimming: 6 bases; J trimming: 7 bases; junction bases outside the gene matches: 10. The CDR3 contains 16 residues. The CDR3 bases are TGTGCCAGCAGCCATTTAGCGGGAGGGCGGGGCGGGGAGCTGTTTTTT. It specifies CASSHLAGGRGGELFF.

V is TRBV5-1 and J is TRBJ1-2; 8 nucleotides line up with TRBD1. There are 14 residues in the CDR3. Germline V gene data show CDR1 as SGHRS and CDR2 as YFSETQ. The ends lost 4 bases at V and 2 bases at J; junction bases unmatched: 4. The CDR3 sequence is CASSATGENYGYTF. DNA of the CDR3: TGCGCCAGCAGCGCGACAGGGGAGAACTATGGCTACACCTTC.

The rearrangement uses TRBV19 and TRBJ1-5; D not certain. Trimming shortened V by 3 bases and J by 0 bases, and 6 bases separated the two germline ends. Germline assignment: CDR1 LNHDA and CDR2 SQIVND (reference sequence). This CDR3 region has 14 residues. CDR3 amino acids: CASSMSYSNQPQHF. Written as DNA, the CDR3 is TGTGCCAGTAGTATGAGTTATAGCAATCAGCCCCAGCATTTT.

V is TRBV6-5 and J is TRBJ2-1, with TRBD2 matching over 7 bases. The CDR3 covers 16 residues. Germline CDR1 MNHEY, CDR2 SVGAGI. With V trimmed by 2 bases and J by 4 bases, 8 bases remained unmatched. The DNA for the CDR3 is TGTGCCAGCAGTTACCAAGGCGGGAGTGCTTACAATGAGCAGTTCTTC. Protein product: CASSYQGGSAYNEQFF.

This chain connects TRBV28 to TRBJ1-2, with 12 bases aligning to TRBD1. Unmatched junction bases numbered 10, after V lost 5 bases and J lost 3 bases. The CDR3 runs to 17 residues. Germline CDR1 and CDR2: MDHEN and SYDVKM. As DNA, the CDR3 is TGTGCCAGCAGTCCTCCCTTGGGACAGGGGGCTTACTATGGCTACACCTTC. It codes for CASSPPLGQGAYYGYTF.

The V and J genes are TRBV5-4 and TRBJ2-1; TRBD2 aligns across 14 bases. Trimming removed 5 bases from V and 9 bases from J; junction bases left unmatched: 1. There are 13 residues in the CDR3. Germline V CDR1 and CDR2: SGHNT, YYREEE (reference sequence). As DNA, the CDR3 is TGTGCCAGCAGAGGACTAGCGGGAGGTGAGCAGTTCTTC. This gives the protein CASRGLAGGEQFF.

V and J are TRBV6-5 and TRBJ1-5, with no clear D. V was pared by 6 bases and J by 5 bases, with 11 bases between. The CDR3 has 13 residues. Germline CDR1 MNHEY, CDR2 SVGAGI. CDR3 coding DNA: TGTGCCAGCAGCTACACGGGTGATCAGCCCCAGCATTTT. Translation gives CASSYTGDQPQHF.

The V call is TRBV25-1, the J call TRBJ2-7; TRBD1 aligns across 7 bases. The CDR3 consists of 12 residues. Germline CDR1 MGHDK, CDR2 SYGVNS. Losses at the gene ends were 6 bases for V and 2 bases for J; bases not matched to a gene: 1. For the CDR3, the DNA is TGTGCCAGCAGACAGGGGCCCTACGAGCAGTACTTC. Its protein product is CASRQGPYEQYF.

The chain employs TRBV5-4 and TRBJ2-5; D might be TRBD1 (5 bases). V lost 4 bases and J 3 bases, leaving 10 bases between the germline ends. Germline V gene sequence: CDR1 SGHNT, CDR2 YYREEE (reference sequence). The CDR3 runs 13 residues. CDR3 residues: CASSLQGEETQYF. The DNA for the CDR3 is TGTGCCAGCAGCCTCCAAGGGGAAGAGACCCAGTACTTC.

The chain has TRBV2 and TRBJ2-7; 7 bases line up with TRBD2. CDR1 SNHLY and CDR2 FYNNEI come from the germline V gene. The CDR3 spans 10 residues. The ends lost 4 bases at V and 9 bases at J; junction bases unmatched: 0. The CDR3 nucleotides read TGTGCCAGCAGTGCGGGGGGGCAGTACTTC. Translated, it gives CASSAGGQYF.

This chain links TRBV19 with TRBJ2-4; maybe TRBD2 (5 bases). V lost 6 bases to trimming and J lost 0 bases, with 18 bases between them. The CDR3 spans 17 residues. CDR1 is LNHDA, CDR2 SQIVND, per germline (reference sequence). The CDR3 protein is CASRPRLLGIAKNIQYF. The CDR3 nucleotides read TGTGCCAGTAGGCCACGACTACTCGGAATAGCCAAAAACATTCAGTACTTC.

The rearrangement links TRBV7-2 to TRBJ1-2; D uncertain. The V gene lost 4 bases and the J gene lost 8 bases, with 8 bases spanning the gap. Germline loops: CDR1 SGHTA, CDR2 FQGNSA. The CDR3 sequence is 11 residues long. The CDR3 DNA sequence: TGTGCCAGCAGCTCCGGTCGGGGCTACACCTTC. Translation gives CASSSGRGYTF.

This CDR3 reads CASSLAGVGGAEAFF. The CDR3 coding sequence is TGTGCCAGCAGCTTAGCGGGGGTCGGGGGAGCTGAAGCTTTCTTT. The chain links TRBV7-9 to TRBJ1-1; perhaps TRBD1 as D (5 bases). Germline lookup yields CDR1 SEHNR and CDR2 FQNEAQ (reference sequence). Deletions cut 0 bases from V and 6 bases from J, with 14 bases between. This CDR3 is 15 amino acids long. Full variable domain (remainder filled in from reference TRBV7-9 and TRBJ1-1): DTGVSQNPRHKITKRGQNVTFRCDPISEHNRLYWYRQTLGQGPEFLTYFQNEAQLEKSRLLSDRFSAERPKGSFSTLEIQRTEQGDSAMYLCASSLAGVGGAEAFFGQGTRLTVV.

CDR3 region: CASSPWTSGGSTDTQYF. The CDR3, as DNA: TGTGCCAGCAGCCCCTGGACTAGCGGGGGCTCTACAGATACGCAGTATTTT. The chain couples TRBV9 to TRBJ2-3, with TRBD2 identical over 13 bases. Losses at the gene ends were 4 bases for V and 3 bases for J; bases not matched to a gene: 8. Germline V gene lookup returns CDR1 SGDLS and CDR2 YYNGEE. CDR3 length: 17 amino acids.

The rearrangement links TRBV2 to TRBJ2-7; D not certain. Trimming took off 2 bases at V and 0 bases at J, with 11 bases between the two ends. The CDR3 contains 15 residues. Germline V lookup: CDR1 SNHLY, CDR2 FYNNEI. CDR3 residues: CASSETTYYSYEQYF. The CDR3 nucleotides are TGTGCCAGCAGTGAAACTACTTACTACTCCTACGAGCAGTACTTC.

The CDR3 DNA sequence: TGTGCCAGCAGGACAGGCACAGCTAACTATGGCTACACCTTC. This sequence encodes CASRTGTANYGYTF. This chain joins TRBV27 and TRBJ1-2, with TRBD1 as a possible D gene (6 bases). Trimming pared 6 bases from V and 0 bases from J, leaving 11 bases between. The CDR3 loop spans 14 amino acids. Germline V CDR1 and CDR2: MNHEY, SMNVEV (reference sequence).

V and J are TRBV9 and TRBJ1-3; D remains ambiguous. Germline CDR1 and CDR2: SGDLS and YYNGEE. The CDR3 is 17 residues long. With 3 bases removed from V and 2 bases from J, the gap between germline ends came to 18 bases. CDR3 nucleotides: TGTGCCAGCAGCGCTGTTGGTGGAGGATTAGCTGGAAACACCATATATTTT. It is translated as CASSAVGGGLAGNTIYF.

V is TRBV5-1 and J is TRBJ2-1, with 12 positions matching TRBD2. This CDR3 has 14 residues. Losses at the gene ends were 2 bases for V and 10 bases for J; bases not matched to a gene: 4. Per the germline V gene, CDR1 is SGHRS and CDR2 is YFSETQ. This chain's CDR3 is CASSLGLAGLEQFF. In DNA form, the CDR3 reads TGCGCCAGCAGCTTAGGACTAGCGGGACTAGAGCAGTTCTTC. Together with reference TRBV5-1 and TRBJ2-1, the CDR3 gives the full variable domain: KAGVTQTPRYLIKTRGQQVTLSCSPISGHRSVSWYQQTPGQGLQFLFEYFSETQRNKGNFPGRFSGRQFSNSRSEMNVSTLELGDSALYLCASSLGLAGLEQFFGPGTRLTVL.

The CDR3, as DNA: TGTGCCTGGAGACTACCGGGACAGGGTTTCGGCTATGGCTACACCTTC. It encodes CAWRLPGQGFGYGYTF. The V gene is TRBV30, the J gene TRBJ1-2; 9 nucleotides match TRBD1. Germline lookup yields CDR1 GTSNPN and CDR2 SVGIG (reference sequence). The V segment lost 3 bases and the J segment 4 bases; nucleotides outside the gene matches: 12. The CDR3 is 16 amino acids.

The chain carries TRBV7-6 and TRBJ2-3; TRBD1 aligns across 10 bases. V lost 1 base, J lost 5 bases, and 6 bases stayed unmatched. The CDR3 is 16 amino acids. Looked up from germline, CDR1 is SGHVS and CDR2 is FNYEAQ. The CDR3 DNA reads TGTGCCAGCAGCTTAGGGACAGGGGGTCTCGGAGATACGCAGTATTTT. It specifies CASSLGTGGLGDTQYF.

This clone has more than one count but fewer than ten. The chain has TRBV14 and TRBJ1-1, with 9 bases aligning to TRBD1. Germline CDR1 is SGHDN and CDR2 is FVKESK. The CDR3 spans 15 residues. V lost 4 bases, J lost 1 base, and 4 bases stayed unmatched. The CDR3: CASSRSGQGNTEAFF. DNA for the CDR3: TGTGCCAGCAGCCGCTCGGGACAGGGGAACACTGAAGCTTTCTTT.

The chain carries TRBV29-1 and TRBJ2-7; 9 nucleotides line up with TRBD1. Looked up from germline, CDR1 is SQVTM and CDR2 is ANQGSEA. Germline trimming cut 4 bases from V and 4 bases from J; bases unmatched to any gene: 5. The CDR3 contains 13 residues. The CDR3 reads CSVVQGAGYEQYF. The CDR3 DNA is TGCAGCGTTGTACAGGGGGCAGGGTACGAGCAGTACTTC.

The chain is built from TRBV19 and TRBJ1-5, with 8 bases matching TRBD1. The CDR3 extends over 15 amino acids. Losses at the gene ends were 3 bases for V and 2 bases for J; bases not matched to a gene: 3. The germline CDR1 and CDR2 sequences are LNHDA and SQIVND (reference sequence). The CDR3 DNA is TGTGCCAGTAGTATGGGACAGGTGGGCAATCAGCCCCAGCATTTT. Translation gives CASSMGQVGNQPQHF.

CDR3 protein: CASSVGGLAEETQYF. The DNA for the CDR3 is TGTGCCAGCAGCGTAGGGGGACTAGCGGAAGAGACCCAGTACTTC. This chain links TRBV5-4 with TRBJ2-5; 11 positions match TRBD2. V trimming: 4 bases; J trimming: 3 bases; junction bases outside the gene matches: 5. The CDR3 is 15 amino acids. Germline V gene sequence: CDR1 SGHNT, CDR2 YYREEE (reference sequence).

This clone was picked up one time. The chain links TRBV4-3 to TRBJ2-7, with TRBD1 matching over 7 bases. Germline loops: CDR1 LGHNA, CDR2 YSLEER. The CDR3 runs to 16 residues. The V segment lost 3 bases and the J segment 2 bases; nucleotides outside the gene matches: 10. CDR3 coding DNA: TGCGCCAGCAGCCAGACAACAGGGGTCGCGACCTACGAGCAGTACTTC. Protein sequence: CASSQTTGVATYEQYF.